This TCR beta chain was sequenced in a study of T cell responses to AZD1222 COVID-19 vaccine. Germline CDR1 reads SGHDN; CDR2 reads FVKESK. V dropped 0 bases and J dropped 5 bases, with 13 bases sitting between them. The CDR3 runs 15 residues. The table came from immunoSEQ multiplex PCR; TCRdb's copy has only in-frame clones and leaves some out. This table has about 96,000 clones, almost 90% appearing once. The gene calls are TRBV14 and TRBJ2-5; D unresolved. The receptor's source is an adult in good health. The specimen comprised peripheral blood, sampled on day 0 of AZD1222 vaccination. The CDR3 reads CASSQDGRPDETQYF. The CDR3 coding sequence is TGTGCCAGCAGCCAAGATGGCAGGCCGGATGAGACCCAGTACTTC. Full variable domain (missing parts from reference TRBV14 and TRBJ2-5): EAGVTQFPSHSVIEKGQTVTLRCDPISGHDNLYWYRRVMGKEIKFLLHFVKESKQDESGMPNNRFLAERTGGTYSTLKVQPAELEDSGVYFCASSQDGRPDETQYFGPGTRLLVL.